These 4 T cell receptor beta chains were sequenced from one sample in a study of T-cell memory formation after mild COVID-19. TCRdb reprocessed the 5' RACE reads with MiXCR, giving one entry per CDR3 protein. The table records approximately 190,000 distinct CDR3 sequences, approximately 20% of them present only once. Material: PBMCs or a T cell subset sorted from them (not recorded which). The receptors come from an adult woman who had mild COVID-19 (a few samples of this study predate the infection). Cell type and time point are not known.

This clonotype came up many times. V is TRBV3-1 and J is TRBJ2-3, with 10 nucleotides matching TRBD2. The CDR3 length is 16 residues. V was pared by 5 bases and J by 5 bases, with 10 bases of the junction left unmatched. Germline V gene lookup returns CDR1 LGHDT and CDR2 YNNKEL (reference sequence). CDR3 DNA sequence: TGTGCCAGCAGCAAGCTAGCGGGAGCGGTGGAAGATACGCAGTATTTT. This encodes CASSKLAGAVEDTQYF.

The chain recombines TRBV4-3 with TRBJ2-3, with 11 bases fitting TRBD2. The trim removed 4 bases at V and 0 bases at J, leaving 6 bases unmatched. This CDR3 comprises 17 residues. Germline loops: CDR1 LGHNA, CDR2 YSLEER. This CDR3 is CASSRGGTSGSTDTQYF. DNA of the CDR3: TGCGCCAGCAGCCGAGGAGGGACTAGCGGAAGCACAGATACGCAGTATTTT.

This clonotype was recorded at least ten times. The CDR3 here is CASSPEPGTGNEQFF. The CDR3 DNA reads as TGCGCCAGCAGCCCTGAACCCGGGACGGGGAATGAGCAGTTCTTC. This sequence joins TRBV5-1 and TRBJ2-1; either TRBD1 or TRBD2 may fit D (5 bases each). The length of the CDR3 is 15 residues. Trimming left V 4 bases short and J 7 bases short, with 18 bases between. CDR1 and CDR2 from the germline V gene are SGHRS and YFSETQ.

This clonotype was seen more than once but under ten times. CDR3 bases: TGTGCCTGGAGTGTACGCACAGGGGCTGGCTACACCTTC. Translation gives CAWSVRTGAGYTF. The V call is TRBV30, the J call TRBJ1-2, with 7 bases fitting TRBD1. There are 13 residues in the CDR3. The V segment lost 0 bases and the J segment 7 bases; nucleotides outside the gene matches: 5. Per the germline V gene, CDR1 is GTSNPN and CDR2 is SVGIG (reference sequence).